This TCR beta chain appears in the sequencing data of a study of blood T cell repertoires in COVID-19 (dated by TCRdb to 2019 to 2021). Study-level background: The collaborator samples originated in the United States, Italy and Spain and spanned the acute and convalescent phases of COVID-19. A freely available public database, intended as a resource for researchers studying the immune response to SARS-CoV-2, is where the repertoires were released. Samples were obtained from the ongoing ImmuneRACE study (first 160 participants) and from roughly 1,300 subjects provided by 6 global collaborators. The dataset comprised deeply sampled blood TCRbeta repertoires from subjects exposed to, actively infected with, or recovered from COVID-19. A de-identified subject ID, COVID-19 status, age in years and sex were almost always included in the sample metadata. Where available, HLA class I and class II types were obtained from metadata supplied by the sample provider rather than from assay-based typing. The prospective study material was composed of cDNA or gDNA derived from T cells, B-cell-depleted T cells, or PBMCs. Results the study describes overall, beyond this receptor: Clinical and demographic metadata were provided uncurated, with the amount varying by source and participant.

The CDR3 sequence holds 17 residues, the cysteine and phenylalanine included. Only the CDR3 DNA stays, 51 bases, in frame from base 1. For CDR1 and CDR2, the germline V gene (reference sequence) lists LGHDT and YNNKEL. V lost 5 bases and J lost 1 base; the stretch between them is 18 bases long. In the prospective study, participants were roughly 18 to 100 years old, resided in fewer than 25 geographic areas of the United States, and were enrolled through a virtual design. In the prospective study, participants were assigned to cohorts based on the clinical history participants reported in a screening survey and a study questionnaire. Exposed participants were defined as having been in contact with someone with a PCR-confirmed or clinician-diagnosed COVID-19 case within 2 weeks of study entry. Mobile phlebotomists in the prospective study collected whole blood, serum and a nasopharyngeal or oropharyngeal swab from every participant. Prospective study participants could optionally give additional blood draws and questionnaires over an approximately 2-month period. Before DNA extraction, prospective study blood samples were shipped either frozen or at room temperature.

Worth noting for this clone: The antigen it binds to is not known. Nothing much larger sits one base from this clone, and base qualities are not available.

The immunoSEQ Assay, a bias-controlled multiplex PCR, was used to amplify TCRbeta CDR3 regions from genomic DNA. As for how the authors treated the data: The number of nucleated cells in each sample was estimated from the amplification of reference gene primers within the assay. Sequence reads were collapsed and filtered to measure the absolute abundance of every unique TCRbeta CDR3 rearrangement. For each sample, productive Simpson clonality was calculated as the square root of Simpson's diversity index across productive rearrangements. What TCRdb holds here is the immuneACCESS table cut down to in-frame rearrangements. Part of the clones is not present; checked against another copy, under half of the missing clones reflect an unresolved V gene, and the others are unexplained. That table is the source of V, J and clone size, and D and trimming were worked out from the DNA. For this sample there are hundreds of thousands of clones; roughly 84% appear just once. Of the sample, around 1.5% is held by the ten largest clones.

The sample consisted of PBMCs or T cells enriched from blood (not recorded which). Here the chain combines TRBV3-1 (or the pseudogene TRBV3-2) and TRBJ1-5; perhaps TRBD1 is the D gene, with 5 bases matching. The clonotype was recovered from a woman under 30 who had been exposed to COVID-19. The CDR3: CASSARASPGSNQPQHF. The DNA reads TGTGCCAGCAGCGCACGAGCCTCGCCAGGGAGCAATCAGCCCCAGCATTTT.